This T cell receptor beta chain was sequenced during a study of Ad26.COV2.S vaccination and SARS-CoV-2 variants. J lost 7 bases, V lost 3 bases, and 8 bases had no gene match. CDR1 GTSNPN and CDR2 SVGIG come from the germline V gene (reference sequence). The CDR3 contains 14 residues. The assay was immunoSEQ multiplex PCR, and TCRdb's table has in-frame clones only and misses some. The data show around 300,000 clones, 85% to 90% seen once. Treatment meaning: around 19 received Ad26.COV2.S at low or high dose, single or two shots; a few received placebo; per-sample allocation not given. Day 63 after the first vaccine or placebo injection was the time point for sampling.

The receptor was derived from a person aged 18-65 years who received the Ad26.COV2.S COVID-19 vaccine or a placebo. The sequencing used peripheral blood, collected in a trial of Ad26.COV2.S vaccine versus placebo. The chain carries TRBV30 and TRBJ2-2; 7 positions agree with TRBD1. CDR3 loop: CAWSLNRGGGELFF. As DNA, the CDR3 is TGTGCCTGGAGCTTAAACAGGGGCGGCGGGGAGCTGTTTTTT.